This T cell receptor beta chain was captured by sequencing in a study of T cell responses to AZD1222 COVID-19 vaccine (dated by TCRdb to the early 2020s). In the study overall: AZD1222 recipients whose second dose came at about 4 weeks and those whose second dose came at about 12 weeks were combined into one group, since spike-specific TCR depth and breadth did not differ between the two schedules. A total of 233 trial participants underwent TCR sequencing, of whom about 200 received two doses of AZD1222 and about 26 received two doses of the MenACWY control vaccine. Trial participants were enrolled by age into subgroups of 18-55, 56-69 and 70-plus years, and around 150, 29 and 61 TCR-sequenced participants, respectively, were included in these subgroups. Overall study results and their limits: Conclusions about previously exposed vaccinees are limited, since just 6 or 7 AZD1222 recipients were seropositive for SARS-CoV-2 at baseline. The vaccine-associated CD4 TCRs covered the entire spike protein, and the dominant responses fell in regions 160-218 and 743-854. Reportedly, almost half of the unique spike-specific TCRs recognized epitopes lying outside the regions that are mutated in the B.1.351 and B.1.1.7 variants. Most participants were white British and females outnumbered males, and the authors suggested that clonal diversity may have been underestimated. After two AZD1222 doses, both the breadth and the depth of spike-specific TCRs were significantly higher than at day 0 and than in MenACWY recipients. Because no samples from the day 14 peak response were available, repertoires could be characterized only after the peak T cell response. In the small 56-69-year group, the increase in depth fell short of significance, most likely because of low power.

This clone has just one count. Its antigen is unknown. No quality values exist for individual bases; no much larger clone is one base distant. The V end gives up 1 base and the J end 4 bases, leaving 2 bases in the junction not matched to a gene. Via the germline V gene (reference sequence), CDR1 is GTSNPN and CDR2 SVGIG. The CDR3 has 13 amino acids, counting the end cysteine and phenylalanine. The CDR3 DNA has 39 bases and is translated from base 1. The sample's time point label is to be understood as: baseline before first vaccination. Samples from vaccinated people were obtained from the UK trials COV001 and COV002, which included a single-blind randomized controlled phase 2/3 trial of AZD1222 (ChAdOx1 nCoV-19) in healthy adults. For TCRbeta chain sequencing, PBMC samples from trial participants were taken at day 0 and at day 28 after the second dose. The CDR3 regions of human TCRbeta chains were subjected to immunosequencing. On the authors' methods: Repertoire TCRs were checked for matches against a reference library of SARS-CoV-2-specific TCRs that had been generated using the MIRA antigen-specificity platform. Breadth meant the fraction of unique TCRs that were SARS-CoV-2-associated, whereas depth meant the fraction of total T cells that were SARS-CoV-2-associated. Using the MIRA data, each spike-specific TCR was assigned both to the spike region to which the TCR was reactive and to a CD4 or CD8 class. Log10-transformed breadth and depth values were compared by one-way ANOVA with Sidak's multiple comparisons tests. TCRdb holds this immuneACCESS table with in-frame rearrangements only. Some clones are missing; in checked studies, unresolved V genes explain under half, and the rest has no known cause. The V and J calls and the clone size are those of that table, but D and trimming were determined from the DNA. Present in this sample are about 120,000 clones, roughly 87% of which were seen just once. The top ten hold approximately 7.5% of the sample.

The sample here was peripheral blood, taken on day 0 of AZD1222 vaccination. The sequence came from an adult in good health. Recombination joined TRBV30 with TRBJ2-3; 7 middle bases align to TRBD2. The bases are TGTGCCTGGAGTGGGGAGGGTCCAGATACGCAGTATTTT. This sequence encodes CAWSGEGPDTQYF.